A single sample is the source of the 32 T cell receptor beta chains below, sequenced in a study of T cells after yellow fever vaccination. Using its own MiXCR run on the 5' RACE reads, TCRdb lists one record per CDR3 protein. The sample carries 620,000 or so distinct CDR3 sequences, approximately 13% recorded once. The source was PBMCs, collected on the day of the yellow fever booster vaccination. The receptors were sampled from a young man who received the YFV17D yellow fever vaccine.

This sequence joins TRBV27 and TRBJ2-1; 10 bases map to TRBD1. V gave up 3 bases and J gave up 14 bases; unmatched junction bases: 4. This CDR3 comprises 12 residues. CDR1 is MNHEY and CDR2 is SMNVEV in the germline V gene (reference sequence). The CDR3 region is CASSFGQGVEFF. CDR3 coding DNA: TGTGCCAGCAGTTTCGGACAGGGGGTTGAGTTCTTC.

This clonotype was found a few times. The chain uses TRBV11-1 and TRBJ2-6; D is possibly TRBD1 (6 bases). CDR3 length: 18 amino acids. Germline values: CDR1 SGHAT, CDR2 FQDESV (reference sequence). V gave up 5 bases and J gave up 0 bases, with 17 bases separating them. For the CDR3, the DNA is TGTGCCAGCAGCCTACCACAGGGAACGGACTCTGGGGCCAACGTCCTGACTTTC. It encodes CASSLPQGTDSGANVLTF.

This clonotype was seen only a few times. This chain uses TRBV10-1 with TRBJ2-7; 11 bases fit TRBD2. Trimming cost V 4 bases and J 1 base; bases outside gene matches: 9. The length of the CDR3 is 17 residues. Germline V lookup: CDR1 WNHNN, CDR2 SYGVQD (reference sequence). CDR3 in amino acids: CASSADTLAGGSYEQYF. The DNA for the CDR3 is TGCGCCAGCAGTGCCGATACCTTAGCGGGAGGGTCCTACGAGCAGTACTTC.

The chain couples TRBV6-2 or TRBV6-3 to TRBJ2-7; TRBD2 matches at 11 bases. V dropped 5 bases and J dropped 4; count of bases not matched to a gene: 7. The V gene's germline CDR1 is MNHEY and CDR2 SVGEGT. CDR3 length: 15 amino acids. CDR3 residues: CASSQTSGTTYEQYF. DNA of the CDR3: TGTGCCAGCAGTCAGACTAGCGGGACTACATACGAGCAGTACTTC.

This clonotype has more than one count but fewer than ten. This chain connects TRBV20-1 to TRBJ2-5, with a possible D match to TRBD1 (5 bases). This CDR3 is built from 13 residues. V was clipped by 3 bases and J by 5 bases, with 13 bases between them. The germline V gene has CDR1 DFQATT and CDR2 SNEGSKA (reference sequence). DNA of the CDR3: TGCAGTGCTAGGCCGACAGTTCGTGAGACCCAGTACTTC. Its protein is CSARPTVRETQYF.

This clonotype has just a few counts. The chain is built from TRBV20-1 and TRBJ1-1; D might be TRBD1 (6 bases). The CDR3 runs 15 residues. Trimming cost V 3 bases and J 6 bases, with 20 bases left between them. Germline CDR1 and CDR2: DFQATT and SNEGSKA (reference sequence). This chain's CDR3 is CSASSPGTRMPEAFF. CDR3 DNA sequence: TGCAGTGCTAGTTCCCCCGGGACACGGATGCCTGAAGCTTTCTTT.

The V and J genes are TRBV20-1 and TRBJ2-5; TRBD1 is a possible D gene (8 bases). Trimming pared 6 bases from V and 5 bases from J, leaving 28 bases between. CDR3 length: 17 amino acids. CDR1 and CDR2 (germline): DFQATT, SNEGSKA (reference sequence). CDR3 loop: CSAAQGGNPEPSETQYF. As DNA, the CDR3 is TGCAGTGCAGCACAGGGGGGGAATCCGGAGCCGTCGGAGACCCAGTACTTC.

This clonotype was counted a few times. J is TRBJ2-2 and V is TRBV6-1, with 10 bases aligning to TRBD2. Trimming cost V 4 bases and J 4 bases; bases outside gene matches: 3. Germline CDR1 is MNHNS and CDR2 is SASEGT. CDR3 length: 15 residues. The CDR3 DNA reads as TGTGCCAGCAGTGTAGTAGCGGGGGGCACCGGGGAGCTGTTTTTT. Its translation is CASSVVAGGTGELFF.

This clonotype was picked up a small number of times. This sequence joins TRBV5-6 and TRBJ2-7, with 14 bases identical to TRBD2. Germline CDR1 and CDR2: SGHDT and YYEEEE. The CDR3 is made up of 16 amino acids. V gave up 5 bases and J gave up 4 bases; unmatched junction bases: 8. CDR3 sequence: CASSSGTSGRWYEQYF. Written as DNA, the CDR3 is TGTGCCAGCAGTTCTGGGACTAGCGGGAGATGGTACGAGCAGTACTTC. Drawing the rest from reference TRBV5-6 and TRBJ2-7, the complete variable domain is DAGVTQSPTHLIKTRGQQVTLRCSPKSGHDTVSWYQQALGQGPQFIFQYYEEEERQRGNFPDRFSGHQFPNYSSELNVNALLLGDSALYLCASSSGTSGRWYEQYFGPGTRLTVT.

This clonotype was recorded a few times. The rearrangement uses TRBV7-9 and TRBJ2-2; 8 nucleotides match TRBD1. The V segment lost 5 bases and the J segment 4 bases; nucleotides outside the gene matches: 12. Per the germline V gene, CDR1 is SEHNR and CDR2 is FQNEAQ (reference sequence). The length of the CDR3 is 17 residues. The CDR3 reads CASSRRDRGVFTGELFF. DNA for the CDR3: TGTGCCAGCAGCCGACGTGACAGGGGCGTTTTCACCGGGGAGCTGTTTTTT.

This clonotype showed up just a few times. This chain uses TRBV11-2 with TRBJ2-5; 7 bases fit TRBD1. V was pared by 1 base and J by 0 bases, with 5 bases of the junction left unmatched. The CDR3 runs to 16 residues. Germline V gives CDR1 SGHAT, CDR2 FQNNGV. The CDR3 sequence: CASSLGYRGHQETQYF. The CDR3 DNA sequence: TGTGCCAGCAGCTTAGGCTACAGGGGTCACCAAGAGACCCAGTACTTC.

The chain carries TRBV6-1 and TRBJ2-2, with D uncertain. Trimming took 6 bases from V and 5 from J, leaving 16 bases between them. The germline gives CDR1 MNHNS, CDR2 SASEGT. The CDR3 spans 15 residues. In DNA, the CDR3 is TGTGCCAGCAGGGCTCCCCCCGTTGTAACCGGGGAGCTGTTTTTT. Amino acids: CASRAPPVVTGELFF.

The count of this clonotype is one. The V gene is TRBV20-1, the J gene TRBJ2-2; D might be TRBD1 (6 bases). Germline lookup yields CDR1 DFQATT and CDR2 SNEGSKA (reference sequence). The ends were cut back, 2 bases at V and 5 bases at J, with 12 bases in the middle. There are 14 residues in the CDR3. The CDR3 here is CSARKQQGTGELFF. The CDR3 bases are TGCAGTGCTAGAAAACAACAGGGAACCGGGGAGCTGTTTTTT.

This clonotype was seen a handful of times. V gene TRBV9 combines with J gene TRBJ2-2; a possible D gene is TRBD1 (6 bases). V lost 6 bases and J 7 bases, leaving 13 bases between the germline ends. Germline assignment: CDR1 SGDLS and CDR2 YYNGEE. The CDR3 covers 13 residues. CDR3 sequence: CASKTGLNGELFF. In DNA, the CDR3 is TGTGCCAGCAAAACAGGGTTGAACGGGGAGCTGTTTTTT.

The genes are TRBV20-1 and TRBJ2-2; TRBD2 aligns across 13 bases. With V trimmed by 0 bases and J by 1 base, 11 bases remained unmatched. CDR1 is DFQATT and CDR2 is SNEGSKA in the germline V gene (reference sequence). This CDR3 spans 20 amino acids. The CDR3 loop reads CSAREGLAGVGLQNTGELFF. For the CDR3, the DNA is TGCAGTGCTAGAGAAGGACTAGCGGGAGTCGGCTTACAGAACACCGGGGAGCTGTTTTTT.

V and J are TRBV2 and TRBJ2-3; 8 bases agree with TRBD2. This CDR3 has 18 residues. Germline V gene lookup returns CDR1 SNHLY and CDR2 FYNNEI. The V gene end was trimmed by 11 bases and the J gene end by 0 bases; junction bases not matched to a gene: 19. CDR3 nucleotides: TGTGCCTTCAGTTCCACTTGGGATAGCGGGAAAAGCACAGATACGCAGTATTTT. Residues: CAFSSTWDSGKSTDTQYF.

This clonotype was counted between two and nine times. V and J are TRBV27 and TRBJ1-2, with 12 bases aligning to TRBD1. Germline loops: CDR1 MNHEY, CDR2 SMNVEV (reference sequence). With 4 bases clipped from V and 5 bases from J, the junction kept 2 bases outside the gene matches. This CDR3 comprises 14 residues. The CDR3 DNA reads as TGTGCCAGCAGTTGGGGACAGGGGGCATATGGCTACACCTTC. It specifies CASSWGQGAYGYTF.

The CDR3 coding sequence is TGCAGCGTTGAGGATACAGGGGGCTGGGGAGAGACCCAGTACTTC. Encoded protein: CSVEDTGGWGETQYF. The V gene is TRBV29-1, the J gene TRBJ2-5, with 9 positions matching TRBD1. The V segment lost 3 bases and the J segment 4 bases; nucleotides outside the gene matches: 9. The CDR3 contains 15 residues. The germline V gene encodes CDR1 SQVTM and CDR2 ANQGSEA.

The table lists this clonotype with many counts. The genes are TRBV28 and TRBJ1-2, with D possibly TRBD1 on 5 matching bases. V was shortened by 5 bases and J by 5 bases, with 9 bases between the two germline ends. The CDR3 sequence is 12 residues long. Germline loops: CDR1 MDHEN, CDR2 SYDVKM. The CDR3, as DNA: TGTGCCAGCAGTCAGGGTGGATATGGCTACACCTTC. Translated, it gives CASSQGGYGYTF.

The genes are TRBV7-6 and TRBJ2-5; 7 positions match TRBD2. V shed 5 bases, J shed 1 base, and the junction held 4 bases outside the gene matches. The CDR3 totals 14 residues. The V gene's germline CDR1 is SGHVS and CDR2 FNYEAQ. CDR3 region: CASSRGTTQETQYF. The CDR3, as DNA: TGTGCCAGCAGCCGCGGGACTACCCAAGAGACCCAGTACTTC.

In its sample, this clonotype was seen a few times. The chain has TRBV9 and TRBJ2-5; TRBD1 is a possible D gene (6 bases). Germline assignment: CDR1 SGDLS and CDR2 YYNGEE. Trimming cost V 2 bases and J 0 bases, with 17 bases left between them. This CDR3 has 17 residues. As DNA, the CDR3 is TGTGCCAGCAGCGTGGGGACATCCAACTCGTACCAAGAGACCCAGTACTTC. It is translated as CASSVGTSNSYQETQYF.

This clonotype was detected only a few times. V gene TRBV6-1 combines with J gene TRBJ1-2; TRBD1 agrees at 7 bases. The V and J ends lost 6 bases and 3 bases, in that order; junction bases with no gene match: 10. The CDR3 spans 15 residues. Germline CDR1 MNHNS, CDR2 SASEGT. CDR3 sequence: CASRPDGQVHYGYTF. The DNA of the CDR3 is TGTGCCAGCAGACCCGACGGACAGGTCCACTATGGCTACACCTTC.

The chain carries TRBV5-1 and TRBJ2-2, with D possibly matching TRBD1 (5 bases). V lost 1 base to trimming and J lost 6 bases, with 10 bases between them. Looked up from germline, CDR1 is SGHRS and CDR2 is YFSETQ. The CDR3 has 14 residues. For the CDR3, the DNA is TGCGCCAGCAGCTTGTCGTTAGGGGCCGGGGAGCTGTTTTTT. Amino acids: CASSLSLGAGELFF.

In its sample, this clonotype was seen a few times. The chain uses TRBV6-8 and TRBJ2-2; 14 bases align to TRBD2. Germline CDR1 MNHGY, CDR2 SAAAGT. V gave up 7 bases and J gave up 3 bases; unmatched junction bases: 7. This CDR3 has 17 amino acids. The CDR3 loop is CASMSGTSGSYTGELFF. The CDR3 nucleotides read TGTGCCAGCATGTCCGGGACTAGCGGGAGTTACACCGGGGAGCTGTTTTTT.

This clonotype was counted a few times. The CDR3 DNA reads as TGTGCCAGCAGCCGTTTGGTCCGTCCAGATACGCAGTATTTT. As protein: CASSRLVRPDTQYF. V gene TRBV28 combines with J gene TRBJ2-3; D unresolved. The CDR3 sequence is 14 residues long. CDR1 and CDR2 (germline): MDHEN, SYDVKM. V was cut by 6 bases and J by 4 bases, with 14 bases left in between.

The chain is built from TRBV2 and TRBJ1-1, with D possibly matching TRBD1 (5 bases). Germline V gives CDR1 SNHLY, CDR2 FYNNEI. With 8 bases removed from V and 4 bases from J, the gap between germline ends came to 17 bases. This CDR3 is built from 14 residues. CDR3 amino acids: CASEPVGGATEAFF. For the CDR3, the DNA is TGTGCCAGCGAGCCGGTCGGGGGTGCCACTGAAGCTTTCTTT.

This clonotype has only a few counts. The CDR3 here is CASSHWRVSYEQYF. Here the CDR3 DNA reads TGTGCCAGCAGCCATTGGAGGGTCTCCTACGAGCAGTACTTC. The chain carries TRBV3-1 and TRBJ2-7; D perhaps matches TRBD2 (6 bases). The CDR3 is 14 amino acids. V was clipped by 3 bases and J by 0 bases, with 9 bases between them. Germline V gene data show CDR1 as LGHDT and CDR2 as YNNKEL (reference sequence).

This clonotype showed up just a few times. The chain links TRBV20-1 to TRBJ2-5, with TRBD1 matching over 7 bases. The germline V gene has CDR1 DFQATT and CDR2 SNEGSKA (reference sequence). The J segment lost 4 bases and the V segment lost 2 bases, leaving 7 bases of the junction unmatched. This CDR3 has 14 amino acids. CDR3 nucleotides: TGCAGTGCTAGACGCCAAACAGGGGCAGAGACCCAGTACTTC. Encoded protein: CSARRQTGAETQYF.

This clonotype has more than one count but fewer than ten. The J gene is TRBJ2-1, the V gene TRBV9, with TRBD2 matching 16 bases. Trimming took 3 bases from V and 13 from J; bases not matched to a gene: 7. Germline V gene data show CDR1 as SGDLS and CDR2 as YYNGEE. The CDR3 consists of 15 residues. The CDR3 nucleotides are TGTGCCAGCAGCGGACCGGGACTAGCGGGAGGGCCACAGTTCTTC. Its translation: CASSGPGLAGGPQFF.

The chain employs TRBV10-3 and TRBJ1-3; D is possibly TRBD1 (5 bases). V lost 11 bases and J 0 bases, leaving 17 bases between the germline ends. Germline CDR1 and CDR2: ENHRY and SYGVKD. This CDR3 spans 15 amino acids. This chain's CDR3 is CASGFGDPSGNTIYF. CDR3 bases: TGTGCCTCAGGATTCGGGGACCCCTCTGGAAACACCATATATTTT.

A word on this clonotype: The junction does not match germline at one end; this may be a read error. The chain employs TRBV19 and TRBJ1-2; a possible D gene is TRBD1 (5 bases). This CDR3 is 14 amino acids long. Germline CDR1 LNHDA, CDR2 SQIVND (reference sequence). Written as DNA, the CDR3 is TGTGCCAGAAGTATAACGCAGGGATTATCTGGCTACACCTTC. It codes for CARSITQGLSGYTF.

This clonotype has just a few counts. The chain has TRBV3-1 and TRBJ1-2; D might be TRBD1 (5 bases). Germline CDR1 LGHDT, CDR2 YNNKEL (reference sequence). Trimming removed 0 bases from V and 6 bases from J, with 14 bases in between. The CDR3 spans 15 residues. This CDR3 reads CASSQDLWGLDGYTF. CDR3 in DNA: TGTGCCAGCAGCCAAGATTTGTGGGGACTCGATGGCTACACCTTC. The variable domain in full, with the rest retrieved from reference TRBV3-1 and TRBJ1-2, is DTAVSQTPKYLVTQMGNDKSIKCEQNLGHDTMYWYKQDSKKFLKIMFSYNNKELIINETVPNRFSPKSPDKAHLNLHINSLELGDSAVYFCASSQDLWGLDGYTFGSGTRLTVV.